This T cell receptor (beta chain) stems from a study of shared clonotypes between healthy human individuals (dated by TCRdb to 2020 to 2022). As for the study more broadly: The cohort included a few men and a couple of women between 18 and 49 years of age. For each donor, three plates each were used for CD4 naive and CD4 memory, two plates were used for CD8 naive, and one plate was used for CD8 memory. Blood TCR repertoires of about five healthy adults were deeply sequenced to estimate repertoire size and the extent of clonotype sharing between individuals. To increase sequencing depth and limit assay-specific biases, TCR repertoire library preparation and sequencing were carried out by different laboratories using diverse techniques. Between about 0.85 and 9.5 billion PBMCs per donor were obtained by leukapheresis. Broader findings and caveats from the paper: Naive subsets generally had larger estimated clonotype richness than memory subsets. Only blood was sampled, and tissue TCR repertoires likely differ from those in blood. Pairwise subsampling led to the expectation that sequencing depth would affect the degree of clonotype sharing among donors. The small number of donors limited the genetic and exposure-history diversity represented. Compared with non-shared clonotypes, clonotypes shared by all four sorted-subset donors had higher generation probabilities. Even with the large sequencing depth, rarefaction of the sorted-subset datasets indicated that sequencing was incomplete. Across several donors, roughly 5.4% of naive CD4, roughly 3.5% of naive CD8, 2% to 2.5% of memory CD4, and around 0.4% of memory CD8 clonotypes were shared.

CD8 naive samples were obtained by positive selection for CCR7 among CD45RO-negative cells, yielding a CD45RA+CCR7+ population from which TemRA cells were excluded. Donors were healthy HIV-negative adults with no recently reported acute infections or vaccinations. Every donor was a Caucasian adult living in Nashville, Tennessee, USA. Blood was obtained by leukapheresis, after which PBMCs were separated by Ficoll-Histopaque density gradient centrifugation and cryopreserved in liquid nitrogen vapor phase. Analytical flow cytometry was used to check the purity and quantity of each magnetically sorted T cell population. Genomic DNA was isolated from every sorted fraction and measured by UV absorbance on a Nanodrop 2000c. In regard to this clone: The clone's antigen remains unknown. No base quality values were provided; no much bigger clone lies one nucleotide off.

TCR CDR3 regions were amplified from genomic DNA by multiplex PCR using the deep immunoSEQ assay. Extracted genomic DNA from each cell subset was distributed evenly across all wells of several immunoSEQ 96-well plates, and each plate was treated as a replicate. Each replicate PCR for sorted subsets received about 0.2 ug genomic DNA, equal to roughly 30,000 T cell genomes. Purified libraries were measured with a Qubit 3.0 fluorometer, size-checked on a Bioanalyzer 2100, and measured again with the KAPA Library Quantification kit. A separate single-read 150-cycle Illumina NextSeq 550 flow cell was used to sequence each immunoSEQ 96-well plate. As for the original processing: The immunoSEQ output contained only junctional sequences without quality scores, so filtering could not match that applied to full-length reads. Sequences were annotated with PyIR, a Python wrapper for IgBLAST v1.9, using IMGT germline references to assign V/J genes and CDR3. Any read was removed if the V/J assignment was weak (E-value above 1e-6), the CDR3 was missing, or the read contained stop codons, out-of-frame junctions, or ambiguous translated residues. V3J clonotypes were defined by identical inferred V gene, J gene, and CDR3 amino acid sequence. The percentage overlap between two repertoires was calculated by dividing the number of shared unique clonotypes by the size of the smaller repertoire. Repertoire richness was assessed with RTK rarefaction, the Chao1 estimator, and Recon v2.1 estimates of unobserved clonotypes. For all TCRbeta clonotypes obtained by the gDNA method from several donors, generation probabilities were computed with OLGA. Held by TCRdb, this immuneACCESS table contains in-frame sequences only and omits some clones. Under half of the omission traces to an unresolved V gene where checked; the cause of the rest is unknown. V, J and clone size are taken as reported in that table, and D and trimming were inferred from the DNA itself. Counted in this sample were about 2.1 million clones; roughly 93% of them appeared once. In total, the top ten clones hold more than 1.5% of the sample.

Sequenced sample: naive CD8+ T cells from PBMCs. The cell subset or site label, read with the paper, signifies: CD45RA+CCR7+. The receptor was isolated from a man between 18 and 35 years old in good health. Some clones in this sample may be carry-over from other donors' samples.

The nucleotide sequence reads TGTGCCAGCAGCCGTTACAGGGGGACGAACACTGAAGCTTTCTTT. Translated, this gives CASSRYRGTNTEAFF. The chain links TRBV6-5 with TRBJ1-1, with 8 bases in between that match TRBD1. Trimming removed 6 bases from V and 1 base from J; the gene matches leave 7 bases unexplained. The CDR3 contains 15 residues, cysteine and phenylalanine counted. Solely the CDR3 DNA is kept, with 45 bases framed from the first base. Looking up the germline V gene yields CDR1 MNHEY and CDR2 SVGAGI.